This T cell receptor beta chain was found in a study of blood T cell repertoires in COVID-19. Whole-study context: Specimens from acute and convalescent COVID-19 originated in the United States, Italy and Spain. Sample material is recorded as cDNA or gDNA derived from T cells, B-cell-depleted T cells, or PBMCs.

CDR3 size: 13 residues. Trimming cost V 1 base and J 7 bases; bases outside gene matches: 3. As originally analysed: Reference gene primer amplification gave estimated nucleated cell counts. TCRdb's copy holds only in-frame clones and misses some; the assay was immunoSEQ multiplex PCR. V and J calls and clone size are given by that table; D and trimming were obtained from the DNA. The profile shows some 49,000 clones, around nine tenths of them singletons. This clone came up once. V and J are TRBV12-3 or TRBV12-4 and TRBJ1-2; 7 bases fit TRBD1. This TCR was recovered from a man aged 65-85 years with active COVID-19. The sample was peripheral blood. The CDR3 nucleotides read TGTGCCAGCAGTTTAGAGGGGGCGCTTGGCTACACCTTC. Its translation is CASSLEGALGYTF.